Listed below are T cell receptor beta chains from one sample, sequenced in a study of blood T cells in healthy people across ages. Using its own MiXCR run on the 5' RACE reads, TCRdb lists one record per CDR3 protein. The table lists about 1 million distinct CDR3 sequences, around 43% of them singletons. Material for sequencing was blood. These receptors were obtained from an older woman in good health. Both conserved end residues are part of each CDR3. The D gene is left open where the match is weak. Clone size is not always given. Where it is, it says once, few, many or a class for expanded clones.

d_call j_call clone_size v_call cdr3_aa cdr3_nt
TRBD2 TRBJ2-1 once TRBV20-1 CSAVGLAGISYNEQFF TGCAGTGCCGTGGGACTAGCGGGAATCTCCTACAATGAGCAGTTCTTC
. TRBJ2-1 few TRBV12-3/TRBV12-4 CASTRDISYNEQFF TGTGCCAGCACCCGGGACATCTCCTACAATGAGCAGTTCTTC
. TRBJ1-4 few TRBV6-5 CASRNGGDEKLFF TGTGCCAGCAGGAACGGGGGTGATGAAAAACTGTTTTTT
TRBD1 TRBJ2-1 . TRBV20-1 CSAIPGQYNEQFF TGCAGTGCTATCCCGGGACAGTACAATGAGCAGTTCTTC
. TRBJ2-1 . TRBV27 CASSPPMEGISYNEQFF TGTGCCAGCAGTCCTCCTATGGAGGGAATCTCCTACAATGAGCAGTTCTTC
. TRBJ2-5 . TRBV2 CASSEGTNQETQYF TGTGCCAGCAGTGAAGGGACAAACCAAGAGACCCAGTACTTC
TRBD1 TRBJ2-5 . TRBV7-9 CASSPGQGASSVLYF TGTGCCAGCAGCCCGGGACAGGGGGCGTCGTCGGTCCTGTACTTC
. TRBJ1-2 . TRBV5-6 CASSPGHGGYGYTF TGTGCCAGCAGCCCGGGACACGGGGGCTATGGCTACACCTTC
. TRBJ1-1 . TRBV30 CAWSVREIEAFF TGTGCCTGGAGTGTTAGGGAGATTGAAGCTTTCTTT
. TRBJ2-7 once TRBV21-1 CASSVVLEVSYEQYF TGTGCCAGCAGCGTTGTTCTTGAGGTATCCTACGAGCAGTACTTC
. TRBJ2-7 . TRBV27 CASSALGLSYEQYF TGTGCCAGCAGTGCACTCGGACTCAGCTACGAGCAGTACTTC
TRBD2 TRBJ2-7 . TRBV6-2/TRBV6-3 CASALAGIGEQYF TGTGCCAGCGCGCTAGCGGGAATCGGCGAGCAGTACTTC
. TRBJ2-2 . TRBV12-3/TRBV12-4 CASSFGQSGTGELFF TGTGCCAGCAGTTTCGGGCAGAGCGGGACCGGGGAGCTGTTTTTT
. TRBJ2-1 . TRBV19 CASMGLTDSEQFF TGTGCCAGTATGGGCCTTACGGATAGTGAGCAGTTCTTC
TRBD1 TRBJ1-2 once TRBV6-5 CASSYGTGGHYGYTF TGTGCCAGCAGTTACGGTACAGGGGGCCACTATGGCTACACCTTC
TRBD2 TRBJ2-1 once TRBV10-3 CAISERGLAGNEQFF TGTGCCATCAGTGAGCGAGGACTAGCGGGCAATGAGCAGTTCTTC
. TRBJ1-2 . TRBV7-8 CASSPRGGGDYGYTF TGTGCCAGCAGCCCCCGAGGGGGTGGGGACTATGGCTACACCTTC
. TRBJ2-5 once TRBV28 CASSFYGQGQETQYF TGTGCCAGCAGTTTTTATGGGCAGGGGCAAGAGACCCAGTACTTC
TRBD2 TRBJ2-1 many TRBV12-3/TRBV12-4 CASSSGLAGRYNEQFF TGTGCCAGCAGTTCGGGACTAGCGGGGCGATACAATGAGCAGTTCTTC
TRBD2 TRBJ2-5 . TRBV7-9 CASSLGGLAWETQYF TGTGCCAGCAGCTTAGGGGGACTAGCTTGGGAGACCCAGTACTTC
TRBD1 TRBJ2-3 few TRBV7-9 CASTPRGRGRPSTDTQYF TGTGCCAGCACCCCCAGGGGGCGTGGACGCCCTAGCACAGATACGCAGTATTTT
. TRBJ1-2 . TRBV28 CASCHLLVGYGYTF TGTGCCAGCTGCCACCTGTTAGTGGGCTATGGCTACACCTTC
. TRBJ2-3 many TRBV5-8 CASSLSRLPTSTDTQYF TGTGCCAGCAGCTTGTCCCGGCTCCCTACTAGCACAGATACGCAGTATTTT
TRBD2 TRBJ2-1 . TRBV2 CASSRLAGVAEQNEQFF TGTGCCAGCAGTAGGCTAGCGGGAGTGGCGGAGCAGAATGAGCAGTTCTTC
. TRBJ2-7 many TRBV29-1 CSGARGLPYEQYF TGCAGCGGCGCCCGGGGACTCCCCTACGAGCAGTACTTC
TRBD2 TRBJ2-7 few TRBV18 CASSPPGLTYEQYF TGTGCCAGCTCACCACCGGGACTAACCTACGAGCAGTACTTC
TRBD2 TRBJ2-3 few TRBV29-1 CSVDPFTSGSTDTQYF TGCAGCGTTGACCCTTTTACTAGCGGGAGTACAGATACGCAGTATTTT
. TRBJ1-1 many TRBV12-3/TRBV12-4 CASSLQGNTEAFF TGTGCCAGCAGTTTACAGGGGAACACTGAAGCTTTCTTT
TRBD2 TRBJ2-3 . TRBV4-3 CASSPGLAGGLTDTQYF TGCGCCAGCAGCCCCGGACTAGCGGGAGGCCTCACAGATACGCAGTATTTT
. TRBJ2-4 . TRBV28 CASRAQVGSQYF TGTGCCAGCAGGGCCCAAGTGGGGTCACAGTACTTC
TRBD2 TRBJ2-1 . TRBV6-1 CASSASAGGSYNEQFF TGTGCCAGCAGTGCTTCAGCGGGAGGGTCCTACAATGAGCAGTTCTTC
TRBD1 TRBJ1-2 . TRBV30 CAWSGPGQGNYGYTF TGTGCCTGGAGTGGCCCGGGACAGGGGAACTATGGCTACACCTTC
. TRBJ1-6 . TRBV5-6 CASTRRGLSPLHF TGTGCCAGCACCCGGCGGGGCTTATCACCCCTCCACTTT
TRBD1 TRBJ2-3 . TRBV24-1 CATSDPRAQGAIDTQYF TGTGCCACCAGTGACCCAAGAGCCCAGGGGGCGATAGATACGCAGTATTTT
TRBD1 TRBJ2-5 many TRBV29-1 CSVEELGTAQETQYF TGCAGCGTTGAAGAGCTGGGGACAGCCCAAGAGACCCAGTACTTC
. TRBJ2-7 many TRBV7-2 CASSLVDSYEQYF TGTGCCAGCAGCTTAGTCGACTCCTACGAGCAGTACTTC
TRBD2 TRBJ2-1 . TRBV10-3 CAISESALLTGTNNEQFF TGTGCCATCAGTGAGTCGGCCCTGCTTACCGGGACTAACAATGAGCAGTTCTTC
. TRBJ2-3 . TRBV29-1 CSVERARNTQYF TGCAGCGTTGAAAGGGCGAGGAATACGCAGTATTTT
. TRBJ2-7 . TRBV6-5 CASGGLHEQYF TGTGCCAGCGGGGGGCTCCACGAGCAGTACTTC
TRBD2 TRBJ2-7 . TRBV10-1 CAKTSVDYEQYF TGCGCCAAGACTAGCGTAGATTACGAGCAGTACTTC